This T cell receptor beta chain was observed in a study of shared clonotypes between healthy human individuals. About the research overall: The cohort had a couple of women and a few men, ages 18 to 49. Study-level points and caveats: Researchers found naive subsets generally carried larger estimated richness than memory subsets. All-four-donor shared clonotypes had higher generation probabilities than non-shared clonotypes did.

As concerns this clone: Antigen unknown.

TCRdb's table, derived via immunoSEQ multiplex PCR, lists solely in-frame clones and lacks some. This sample yields around 2.1 million clones, of which roughly 91% are seen a single time; around 1.7% belongs to the top ten. J was trimmed by 8 bases and V by 6 bases; bases with no gene match: 7. The germline V gene has CDR1 MNHEY and CDR2 SMNVEV (reference sequence). The CDR3 consists of 15 residues. Naive CD8 cells lacked CD45RO, underwent positive selection for CCR7 and left out terminally differentiated effector memory CD45RA+ cells. The chain uses TRBV27 and TRBJ2-1; 13 bases are a match to TRBD2. The sample was naive CD8+ T cells from PBMCs. This clonotype originated in a man aged 18 to 30 in good health. Some clones in this sample may be carry-over from other donors' samples. DNA for the CDR3: TGTGCCAGCAGCAAGGGGACTAGCGGGACCCATGAGCAGTTCTTC. It codes for CASSKGTSGTHEQFF.